This passage covers 25 T cell receptor beta chains from one sample sequenced in a study of monozygotic twins with inflammatory bowel disease. TCRdb reprocessed the 5' RACE reads and keeps a single row for each CDR3 protein, giving no DNA. The sample includes 350,000 to 400,000 distinct CDR3 sequences. Specimen: blood. These receptors all stem from a human donor with ulcerative colitis or Crohn's disease, or a healthy co-twin of an affected twin (not recorded which).

The V call is TRBV5-5, the J call TRBJ1-4; no DNA is available, so the TRBD1 call from TCRdb remains unchecked. The CDR3 runs 15 residues. The germline V gene encodes CDR1 SGHKS and CDR2 YYEKEE (reference sequence). The CDR3 sequence: CASSTGGDGDEKLFF. Full variable domain (remainder filled in from reference TRBV5-5 and TRBJ1-4): DAGVTQSPTHLIKTRGQQVTLRCSPISGHKSVSWYQQVLGQGPQFIFQYYEKEERGRGNFPDRFSARQFPNYSSELNVNALLLGDSALYLCASSTGGDGDEKLFFGSGTQLSVL.

The chain joins TRBV7-9 to TRBJ1-6. The CDR3 has 16 residues. Germline V gene sequence: CDR1 SEHNR, CDR2 FQNEAQ (reference sequence). CDR3 sequence reads: CASSLGRGSYNSPLHF.

V and J are TRBV24-1 and TRBJ2-3; the TCRdb call, TRBD2, lacks DNA for checking. Germline assignment: CDR1 KGHDR and CDR2 SFDVKD. The CDR3 is 16 amino acids. This CDR3 reads CATASGGAVGTDTQYF.

This chain links TRBV5-1 with TRBJ2-7; TCRdb gives TRBD1 as the D gene, but with no DNA this cannot be confirmed. The CDR3 extends over 17 amino acids. Germline CDR1 and CDR2: SGHRS and YFSETQ. Here the CDR3 reads CASSLEGGGLYLYEQYF. The full variable domain, completed using reference TRBV5-1 and TRBJ2-7, is KAGVTQTPRYLIKTRGQQVTLSCSPISGHRSVSWYQQTPGQGLQFLFEYFSETQRNKGNFPGRFSGRQFSNSRSEMNVSTLELGDSALYLCASSLEGGGLYLYEQYFGPGTRLTVT.

The chain combines TRBV5-4 with TRBJ1-1; the D call of TRBD1 rests on TCRdb alone, since no DNA is present to check it. The CDR3 contains 15 residues. Germline assignment: CDR1 SGHNT and CDR2 YYREEE (reference sequence). This CDR3 is CASSQSQGLNTEAFF.

The chain is built from TRBV20-1 and TRBJ2-7; TCRdb gives TRBD1 as the D gene, but with no DNA this cannot be confirmed. There are 14 residues in the CDR3. Germline CDR1 reads DFQATT; CDR2 reads SNEGSKA (reference sequence). The chain's CDR3 is CSASHGTGNYEQYF.

The rearrangement uses TRBV20-1 and TRBJ2-7. Germline V gene lookup returns CDR1 DFQATT and CDR2 SNEGSKA (reference sequence). The CDR3 runs to 14 residues. This CDR3 is CSARVAEPPYEQYF.

This sequence joins TRBV12-3 or TRBV12-4 and TRBJ1-1; TCRdb's D gene call, TRBD1, goes unchecked for lack of DNA. CDR3 length: 15 amino acids. The CDR3: CASSLYSGVNTEAFF.

The gene calls are TRBV5-1 and TRBJ1-1; the TCRdb call, TRBD1, lacks DNA for checking. Germline V gene data show CDR1 as SGHRS and CDR2 as YFSETQ. The CDR3 runs 13 residues. CDR3 loop: CASSSPDRGEAFF.

The chain carries TRBV20-1 and TRBJ1-2. Germline loops: CDR1 DFQATT, CDR2 SNEGSKA (reference sequence). CDR3 length: 12 residues. The chain's CDR3 is CSVQAYYYGYTF.

The chain recombines TRBV30 with TRBJ2-3; TCRdb picks TRBD2, but there is no DNA to check that call. The CDR3 is 15 residues long. Germline CDR1 and CDR2: GTSNPN and SVGIG (reference sequence). CDR3 amino acids: CAWPPLAGGTDTQYF.

The rearrangement joins TRBV2 to TRBJ2-1. The CDR3 is 11 residues long. Germline V gives CDR1 SNHLY, CDR2 FYNNEI. CDR3 region: CGAAAYNEQFF.

This chain connects TRBV12-3 or TRBV12-4 to TRBJ1-2; TCRdb indicates TRBD1, and absent DNA this call remains unverified. This CDR3 comprises 15 residues. The CDR3 region is CASRGDGGQFYGYTF.

The chain combines TRBV12-3 or TRBV12-4 with TRBJ2-3. The CDR3 length is 16 residues. Here the CDR3 reads CASRPQASGRTDTQYF.

This chain connects TRBV15 to TRBJ1-1. In germline, CDR1 is LNHNV, CDR2 YYDKDF (reference sequence). This CDR3 is built from 12 residues. CDR3 residues: CATSRVSTEAFF.

This chain uses TRBV7-2 with TRBJ2-3; TCRdb names TRBD2, which stays unverified in the absence of DNA. Germline values: CDR1 SGHTA, CDR2 FQGNSA. This CDR3 is 14 amino acids long. CDR3 loop: CASLQDYRTDTQYF.

The rearrangement links TRBV5-1 to TRBJ2-1; TCRdb calls TRBD2, which cannot be checked without DNA. CDR3 size: 16 residues. Germline V gives CDR1 SGHRS, CDR2 YFSETQ. The CDR3 loop reads CASSFFGTSGGAEQFF.

The J gene is TRBJ1-1, the V gene TRBV11-3. Germline CDR1 reads SGHNT; CDR2 reads YENEEA. The CDR3 sequence is 16 residues long. This CDR3 is CASSLDGRGGDTEAFF.

The chain employs TRBV9 and TRBJ2-7; TCRdb indicates TRBD1, and absent DNA this call remains unverified. The CDR3 length is 16 residues. Germline V gives CDR1 SGDLS, CDR2 YYNGEE. This CDR3 reads CASSVGTPGQGIEQYF.

This sequence joins TRBV6-2 or TRBV6-3 and TRBJ2-7. The CDR3 has 13 residues. From germline, CDR1 is MNHEY and CDR2 SVGEGT. CDR3 sequence reads: CASSYLDRSEQYF.

The chain has TRBV25-1 and TRBJ2-7; TCRdb reports TRBD1, a call that lacks DNA to check it against. The CDR3 sequence is 14 residues long. Germline V gives CDR1 MGHDK, CDR2 SYGVNS. Here the CDR3 reads CASSGGTVSYEQYF.

The chain joins TRBV5-1 to TRBJ1-1. Germline V lookup: CDR1 SGHRS, CDR2 YFSETQ. The CDR3 extends over 14 amino acids. The CDR3 region is CASSLASTDTEAFF.

This chain uses TRBV7-9 with TRBJ2-1; without DNA, the TCRdb call of TRBD2 cannot be checked. The CDR3 contains 14 residues. Germline loops: CDR1 SEHNR, CDR2 FQNEAQ (reference sequence). The CDR3 reads CASPTSGGAYEQFF.

The chain carries TRBV19 and TRBJ2-6; TCRdb proposes TRBD1, but this gene call is untestable without DNA. The CDR3 is 18 amino acids. Germline V gene sequence: CDR1 LNHDA, CDR2 SQIVND (reference sequence). CDR3 amino acids: CASSIDPPGTRGVNVLTF.

The V gene is TRBV7-8, the J gene TRBJ2-2; lacking DNA, the TRBD1 call made by TCRdb goes unchecked. The V gene's germline CDR1 is SGHVS and CDR2 FQNEAQ. This CDR3 spans 17 amino acids. This CDR3 reads CASSLVGGNANTGELFF.